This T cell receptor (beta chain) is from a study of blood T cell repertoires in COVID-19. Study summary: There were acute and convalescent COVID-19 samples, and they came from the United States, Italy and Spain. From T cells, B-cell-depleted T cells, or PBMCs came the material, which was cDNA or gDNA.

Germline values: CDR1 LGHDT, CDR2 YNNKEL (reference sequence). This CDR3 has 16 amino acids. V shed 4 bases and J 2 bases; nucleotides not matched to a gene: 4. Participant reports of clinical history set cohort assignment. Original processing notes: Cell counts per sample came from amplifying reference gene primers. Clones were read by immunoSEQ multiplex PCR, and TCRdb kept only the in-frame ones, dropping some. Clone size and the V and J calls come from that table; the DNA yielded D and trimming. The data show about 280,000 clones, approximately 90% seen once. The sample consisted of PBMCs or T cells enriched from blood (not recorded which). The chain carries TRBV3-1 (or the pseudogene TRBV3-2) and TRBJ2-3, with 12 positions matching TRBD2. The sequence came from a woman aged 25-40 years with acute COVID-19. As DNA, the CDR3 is TGTGCCAGCAGCCTTAGGACTAGCGGGAACACAGATACGCAGTATTTT. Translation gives CASSLRTSGNTDTQYF.